Given below is one T cell receptor (beta chain) in context. What it binds is unknown. The PCR used 60 Vbeta and 13 Jbeta primers. Clones were read by immunoSEQ multiplex PCR, and TCRdb kept only the in-frame ones, dropping some. The sample has some 120,000 clones, 85% seen once. This CDR3 region has 15 residues. Germline loops: CDR1 SNHLY, CDR2 FYNNEI. The J segment lost 3 bases and the V segment lost 1 base, leaving 3 bases of the junction unmatched. The data originate from a study of cytomegalovirus exposure and HLA in healthy donors. Notes on the study in general: Being productive about 87% or about 30% of the time was typical of most TCR beta V segments in an earlier analysis. No immune exposure information besides CMV serostatus was available.

This clonotype originated in a woman aged 30 to 39 in good health and CMV-seropositive. V is TRBV2 and J is TRBJ2-1; 7 nucleotides align to TRBD2. The sample comprised PBMCs. CDR3: CASSEVGLHYNEQFF. The DNA of the CDR3 is TGTGCCAGCAGTGAAGTGGGACTACACTACAATGAGCAGTTCTTC.